The rows below give T cell receptor beta chains drawn from one sample of a study of T cell responses to AZD1222 COVID-19 vaccine. Sequencing was performed with immunoSEQ multiplex PCR; in TCRdb, only in-frame clones are kept and a portion is missing. Among some 180,000 clones listed, around 90% were seen once. The sample consisted of peripheral blood, taken 28 days after the second dose of the MenACWY control vaccine. The receptors derive from an adult who received the MenACWY meningococcal vaccine as a control. The CDR3 runs from the conserved cysteine through the conserved F or W. A D gene is named only where the DNA matches it firmly. Rows give clone size only sometimes, using once, few, many, or a class for an expanded clone.

clone size	V gene	J gene	D gene	CDR3 DNA	CDR3 protein
NA	TRBV11-2	TRBJ2-7	TRBD1	TGTGCCAGCAGCTTAGCTAGGGGACAGGGAGCCGAGCAGTACTTC	CASSLARGQGAEQYF
NA	TRBV4-2	TRBJ1-5	NA	TGTGCCAGCAACAATAATATCAATCAGCCCCAGCATTTT	CASNNNINQPQHF
NA	TRBV11-3	TRBJ1-2	NA	TGTGCCAGCAGCTTAATGGGGGACTATGGCTACACCTTC	CASSLMGDYGYTF
NA	TRBV19	TRBJ2-2	TRBD2	TGTGCCAGTAGTATATGGCTAGCGGGAGGGAGCGGGGAGCTGTTTTTT	CASSIWLAGGSGELFF
NA	TRBV28	TRBJ1-6	NA	TGTGCCAGCAGGAGGACAGCTGGTTCACCCCTCCACTTT	CASRRTAGSPLHF
NA	TRBV15	TRBJ2-4	NA	TGTGCCACCAGCAGAGAGGGCAGCATAGGCATTCAGTACTTC	CATSREGSIGIQYF
few	TRBV19	TRBJ1-1	NA	TGTGCCAGTAGTATAGGTGGGTCGGGAGCTGAAGCTTTCTTT	CASSIGGSGAEAFF
NA	TRBV19	TRBJ1-5	NA	TGTGCCAGTAGTAACTGGGAGAAACAGCCCCAGCATTTT	CASSNWEKQPQHF
NA	TRBV18	TRBJ1-1	NA	TGTGCCAGCTCACCCCTCGACGGCAACACTGAAGCTTTCTTT	CASSPLDGNTEAFF
NA	TRBV11-2	TRBJ1-2	NA	TGTGCCAGCAGCTTAGAGGGGGGAACAATCGGTGGCTACACCTTC	CASSLEGGTIGGYTF
NA	TRBV15	TRBJ1-6	TRBD1	TGTGCCACCGCACAGGGGACCGACAATTCACCCCTCCACTTT	CATAQGTDNSPLHF
NA	TRBV9	TRBJ2-2	NA	TGTGCCAGCAGCGTAGCAGCGAACACCGGGGAGCTGTTTTTT	CASSVAANTGELFF
once	TRBV7-2	TRBJ2-1	NA	TGTGCCAGCAGCTTAGGGGTTGCTGAGCGGCAGTTCTTC	CASSLGVAERQFF
NA	TRBV9	TRBJ1-4	TRBD1	TGTGCCAGCAGCGTAAGGGACAGTAATGAAAAACTGTTTTTT	CASSVRDSNEKLFF
NA	TRBV14	TRBJ1-4	NA	TGTGCCAGCAGCCAAGCCGACCAGAGGTATAATGAAAAACTGTTTTTT	CASSQADQRYNEKLFF